This T cell receptor beta chain was recorded in a study of T cells in Graves' hyperthyroidism and ophthalmopathy. At the level of the study: Before treatment of any kind, peripheral blood was taken at initial diagnosis. Study results and limitations: Ophthalmopathy cases were set apart from stable hyperthyroidism by a 13 V-J model.

Diagnoses rested on clinical symptoms, serum thyroxine and TRAb, thyroid ultrasound and orbital computed tomography. PBMCs were collected from an approximately 10 ml volume of fresh peripheral blood. RNA transcripts served as the template for amplifying TCR beta CDR3 regions. The primer set for the first-round RT-PCR of the TCR CDR3 was HTBI. TCRdb recomputed calls from the multiplex PCR reads with MiXCR, one row per CDR3 protein. The data contain over 450,000 distinct CDR3 sequences, about 15% of them singletons. Notes on this clonotype: The antigen remains unidentified.

Sequencing was done on a sample of blood. The source is a woman aged 18-29 years with Graves' ophthalmopathy.

DNA of the CDR3: TGCGCCAGCAGCATAGAGACAGCGACTGAAGCTTTCTTT. Encoded protein: CASSIETATEAFF. This chain joins TRBV4-1 and TRBJ1-1; D is possibly TRBD1 (5 bases). V was trimmed by 5 bases and J by 5 bases, leaving 12 bases between them. Germline V gene data show CDR1 as MGHRA and CDR2 as YSYEKL. The CDR3 covers 13 residues.